These T cell receptor beta chains were read from a single sample in a study of CD8+CD57+ T cells in acquired aplastic anemia. From the reads, TCRdb called clonotypes with MiXCR, one entry per CDR3 protein. The profile shows 100,000 to 150,000 distinct CDR3 sequences, almost 40% of them singletons. Sample: sorted CD4+, CD8+, or CD8+CD57+ T cells (not recorded which) from PBMCs. The source is a human donor with aplastic anemia. Each CDR3 is given with its conserved first and last residue.

v_gene	j_gene	CDR3aa
TRBV24-1	TRBJ2-1	CATSDLRNNEQFF
TRBV15	TRBJ2-1	CATSRDRGDEQFF
TRBV5-8	TRBJ1-1	CASSRDRGAKAFF
TRBV5-1	TRBJ1-2	CASSADSSYGYTF
TRBV10-3	TRBJ2-3	CAISESPSGGGDTQYF
TRBV10-3	TRBJ1-2	CAISESHGYTF
TRBV20-1	TRBJ1-2	CSARDSPDGRGYTF
TRBV19	TRBJ2-2	CASTGTSYTGELFF
TRBV7-7	TRBJ2-1	CASSYGQYNEQFF
TRBV12-3/TRBV12-4	TRBJ1-5	CASSFGQHDQPQHF
TRBV20-1	TRBJ2-3	CSARDFSGYTDTQYF
TRBV3-1	TRBJ2-2	CASSQARGGELFF
TRBV9	TRBJ2-7	CASSVGPSEEQYF
TRBV15	TRBJ1-3	CATSLSGGNTIYF
TRBV10-2	TRBJ2-2	CASRKRRGHTGELFF
TRBV10-3	TRBJ1-2	CAISMTGAGDGYTF
TRBV20-1	TRBJ1-6	CSAGQTGVDSPLHF
TRBV19	TRBJ2-3	CASRSTSGSTDTQYF
TRBV20-1	TRBJ2-7	CSARDGTSKHEQYF
TRBV13	TRBJ2-5	CASSLFAGGRETQYF
TRBV10-1	TRBJ1-3	CARGDGTGSGNTIYF
TRBV10-2	TRBJ2-7	CASSPWTAGAYEQYF
TRBV12-3/TRBV12-4	TRBJ1-1	CASSPTGKVTEAFF
TRBV19	TRBJ1-1	CASSIRDRGSEAFF
TRBV7-2	TRBJ1-1	CASSLNGGGFF
TRBV25-1	TRBJ1-1	CASSDFLATPGRVAFF
TRBV20-1	TRBJ2-3	CSAIPGLGNTDTQYF
TRBV11-1	TRBJ2-1	CAGSLEASGGANEQFF
TRBV19	TRBJ2-5	CASRGGETQYF
TRBV20-1	TRBJ2-7	CSASKDRVGEQYF
TRBV4-1	TRBJ1-1	CASSHTVGTEAFF
TRBV30	TRBJ1-1	CAWAEGGTEAFF
TRBV6-2/TRBV6-3	TRBJ1-5	CASRGQGTQPQHF
TRBV19	TRBJ1-5	CASNEGRSNQPQHF
TRBV7-9	TRBJ1-2	CASSPGQGAFGYTF
TRBV7-8	TRBJ2-7	CASGLGRLVYEQYF
TRBV2	TRBJ2-1	CASNQEAGGTEQFF
TRBV20-1	TRBJ1-2	CSAEPKKTGYGYTF
TRBV28	TRBJ1-2	CASSGGQIYGYTF
TRBV11-1	TRBJ1-4	CASSLGPGQGAKEKLFF
TRBV2	TRBJ2-7	CASSRERGSSGDEQYF
TRBV7-9	TRBJ1-4	CASSFLEKLFF
TRBV18	TRBJ2-3	CASSLGLAGTSTDTQYF